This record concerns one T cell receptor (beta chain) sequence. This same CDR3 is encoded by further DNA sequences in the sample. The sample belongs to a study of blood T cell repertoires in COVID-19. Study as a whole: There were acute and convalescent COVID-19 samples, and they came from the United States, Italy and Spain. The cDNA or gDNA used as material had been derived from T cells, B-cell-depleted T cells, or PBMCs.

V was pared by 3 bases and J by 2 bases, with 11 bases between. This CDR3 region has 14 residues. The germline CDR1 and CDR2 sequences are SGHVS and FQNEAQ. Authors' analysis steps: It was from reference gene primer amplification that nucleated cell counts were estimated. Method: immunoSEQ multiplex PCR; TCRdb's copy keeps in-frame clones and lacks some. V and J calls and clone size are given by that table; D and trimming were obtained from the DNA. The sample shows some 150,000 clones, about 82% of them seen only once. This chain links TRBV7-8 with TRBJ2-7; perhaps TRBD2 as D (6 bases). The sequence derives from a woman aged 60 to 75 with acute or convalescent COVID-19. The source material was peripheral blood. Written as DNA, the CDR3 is TGTGCCAGCAGCTTGGGAGCGGGCGCCTACGAGCAGTACTTC. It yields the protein CASSLGAGAYEQYF.